The TCR beta chain described here comes from a study of identical twins. TCRdb re-called the 5' RACE reads through MiXCR, storing one row per CDR3 protein. The sample contains some 300,000 distinct CDR3 sequences, roughly an eighth of which appear only once. This clonotype appeared a few times. The germline V gene has CDR1 KGHDR and CDR2 SFDVKD. V was clipped by 4 bases and J by 3 bases; unmatched bases: 7. The CDR3 is 16 amino acids. This sample also appeared in a second study, on yellow fever vaccine responses in identical twins.

The chain couples TRBV24-1 to TRBJ1-5; TRBD1 matches at 8 bases. This receptor was taken from a woman in her late teens or twenties in good health. Sample: CD8+ T cells sorted from blood. CDR3 region: CATSETTGALNQPQHF. The CDR3, as DNA: TGTGCCACCAGTGAAACGACAGGGGCCCTCAATCAGCCCCAGCATTTT.